The 25 T cell receptor beta chains below come from one sample, sequenced in a study of blood T cell repertoires in COVID-19. Clones were sequenced by immunoSEQ multiplex PCR, and TCRdb holds only the in-frame ones, with some missing. Of roughly 230,000 clones listed, over 75% were seen once; the top ten hold approximately 7.2%. Sample: PBMCs or T cells enriched from blood (not recorded which). The source of these receptors is a young man in a cohort exposed to, infected with or recovered from COVID-19 (not recorded which).

The gene calls are TRBV6-2 or TRBV6-3 and TRBJ2-1; 8 positions agree with TRBD1. Germline CDR1 reads MNHEY; CDR2 reads SVGEGT. The CDR3 sequence is 15 residues long. V lost 4 bases and J lost 2; bases outside the gene matches: 4. The CDR3 bases are TGTGCCAGCAGTTCAATGACAGGGGCCTACAATGAGCAGTTCTTC. Its translation is CASSSMTGAYNEQFF.

V usage is TRBV7-2 and J usage is TRBJ2-6, with 14 bases matching TRBD2. CDR1 is SGHTA and CDR2 is FQGNSA in the germline V gene. CDR3 length: 17 amino acids. After removal of 5 bases from V and 4 bases from J, the junction contained 4 bases not matched to a gene. This CDR3 is CASSRGLAGAGANVLTF. As DNA, the CDR3 is TGTGCCAGCAGCAGGGGACTAGCGGGAGCCGGGGCCAACGTCCTGACTTTC.

This chain connects TRBV7-9 to TRBJ2-7, with TRBD1 matching over 7 bases. This CDR3 region has 14 residues. CDR1 and CDR2 from the germline V gene are SEHNR and FQNEAQ (reference sequence). The V segment lost 5 bases and the J segment 3 bases; nucleotides outside the gene matches: 7. The CDR3 here is CASSPRGQLYEQYF. The DNA of the CDR3 is TGTGCCAGCAGCCCCAGGGGACAGCTCTACGAGCAGTACTTC. The full variable domain, with the rest looked up from reference TRBV7-9 and TRBJ2-7, is DTGVSQNPRHKITKRGQNVTFRCDPISEHNRLYWYRQTLGQGPEFLTYFQNEAQLEKSRLLSDRFSAERPKGSFSTLEIQRTEQGDSAMYLCASSPRGQLYEQYFGPGTRLTVT.

This clone was seen a handful of times. V usage is TRBV11-2 and J usage is TRBJ2-1; tentatively, D is TRBD2 (6 bases). Trimming shortened V by 1 base and J by 6 bases, and 13 bases separated the two germline ends. This CDR3 comprises 15 residues. The germline CDR1 and CDR2 sequences are SGHAT and FQNNGV. The CDR3 sequence: CASSLGVRDSNEQFF. CDR3 nucleotides: TGTGCCAGCAGCTTAGGGGTCCGGGACTCCAATGAGCAGTTCTTC.

The J gene is TRBJ2-7, the V gene TRBV4-3, with 7 bases aligning to TRBD1. Germline CDR1 is LGHNA and CDR2 is YSLEER. J was trimmed by 0 bases and V by 0 bases; bases with no gene match: 5. The CDR3 sequence is 16 residues long. The CDR3 region has the DNA TGCGCCAGCAGCCAAGATCTCAACAGGGGCTCCTACGAGCAGTACTTC. It specifies CASSQDLNRGSYEQYF.

Worth noting for this clone: Other nucleotide sequences from this sample produce the same CDR3. The rearrangement links TRBV28 to TRBJ1-6; D is ambiguous. With 2 bases removed from V and 0 bases from J, the gap between germline ends came to 5 bases. CDR1 is MDHEN and CDR2 is SYDVKM in the germline V gene. This CDR3 region has 15 residues. CDR3 sequence (DNA): TGTGCCAGCAGTTTAGGTAGCTCCTATAATTCACCCCTCCACTTT. Its protein is CASSLGSSYNSPLHF. The whole variable domain, filled in from reference TRBV28 and TRBJ1-6, reads DVKVTQSSRYLVKRTGEKVFLECVQDMDHENMFWYRQDPGLGLRLIYFSYDVKMKEKGDIPEGYSVSREKKERFSLILESASTNQTSMYLCASSLGSSYNSPLHFGNGTRLTVT.

The rearrangement joins TRBV6-6 to TRBJ1-6; D gene ambiguous. The length of the CDR3 is 18 residues. V was cut by 5 bases and J by 10 bases, with 27 bases left in between. In germline, CDR1 is MNHNY, CDR2 SVGAGI (reference sequence). The CDR3 DNA follows: TGTGCCAGCAGTCTATTCACCTTATCTGGGAGCAAGGTCTCACCCCTCCACTTT. Amino acids: CASSLFTLSGSKVSPLHF.

The chain carries TRBV7-6 and TRBJ2-3; 9 bases are a match to TRBD1. Germline V gene data show CDR1 as SGHVS and CDR2 as FNYEAQ. V gave up 0 bases and J gave up 2 bases; unmatched junction bases: 3. This CDR3 contains 16 residues. This CDR3 is CASSLARTGVTDTQYF. In DNA form, the CDR3 reads TGTGCCAGCAGCTTAGCGAGGACAGGGGTCACAGATACGCAGTATTTT.

The chain joins TRBV7-3 to TRBJ1-1, with TRBD1 identical over 8 bases. V lost 1 base, J lost 4 bases, and 5 bases stayed unmatched. This CDR3 has 15 amino acids. The germline gives CDR1 SGHTA, CDR2 FQGTGA. The chain's CDR3 is CASSLKGQGSTEAFF. CDR3 bases: TGTGCCAGCAGCTTAAAAGGACAGGGAAGCACTGAAGCTTTCTTT. The full variable domain, in which reference TRBV7-3 and TRBJ1-1 provide the parts outside the CDR3, is GAGVSQTPSNKVTEKGKYVELRCDPISGHTALYWYRQSLGQGPEFLIYFQGTGAADDSGLPNDRFFAVRPEGSVSTLKIQRTERGDSAVYLCASSLKGQGSTEAFFGQGTRLTVV.

The count of this clone is one. The rearrangement joins TRBV5-4 to TRBJ2-3; weak D call: TRBD2 (6 bases). Looked up from germline, CDR1 is SGHNT and CDR2 is YYREEE (reference sequence). V was trimmed by 1 base and J by 3 bases, leaving 12 bases between them. The CDR3 totals 15 residues. The CDR3 DNA is TGTGCCAGCAGCTTGTACGGGAGTAGGACAGATACGCAGTATTTT. The encoded protein is CASSLYGSRTDTQYF.

The chain joins TRBV28 to TRBJ1-2; 7 bases are shared with TRBD1. The junction had 10 bases not matched to a gene; V was cut back by 6 bases and J by 3 bases. This CDR3 is 15 amino acids long. From germline, CDR1 is MDHEN and CDR2 SYDVKM. The CDR3 spells CASSEPGQTHYGYTF. The CDR3 bases are TGTGCCAGCAGCGAACCGGGACAGACCCACTATGGCTACACCTTC.

This clone was picked up a small number of times. The chain combines TRBV5-4 with TRBJ1-5; D might be TRBD1 (5 bases). CDR3 length: 14 residues. Per the germline V gene, CDR1 is SGHNT and CDR2 is YYREEE (reference sequence). V was cut by 4 bases and J by 2 bases, with 10 bases left in between. The CDR3 DNA follows: TGTGCCAGCAGCCCTGGAGGGGGCAATCAGCCCCAGCATTTT. This translates into CASSPGGGNQPQHF.

The V and J genes are TRBV28 and TRBJ2-4; TRBD1 matches 7 bases. The trim removed 4 bases at V and 4 bases at J, leaving 10 bases unmatched. The CDR3 covers 16 residues. CDR1 and CDR2 from the germline V gene are MDHEN and SYDVKM. The chain's CDR3 is CASSSTGVWAKNIQYF. The CDR3 DNA sequence: TGTGCCAGCAGTTCCACAGGGGTTTGGGCTAAAAACATTCAGTACTTC.

This chain connects TRBV5-1 to TRBJ1-3; D may be TRBD1 (5 bases). The CDR3 spans 17 residues. V dropped 4 bases and J dropped 0 bases, with 17 bases sitting between them. The V gene's germline CDR1 is SGHRS and CDR2 YFSETQ. CDR3 loop: CASSAYAGGSSGNTIYF. The CDR3 DNA sequence: TGCGCCAGCAGCGCCTATGCGGGGGGATCCTCTGGAAACACCATATATTTT.

The chain joins TRBV25-1 to TRBJ1-2, with TRBD1 matching 7 bases. V lost 8 bases to trimming and J lost 4 bases; unmatched junction nucleotides: 10. Per the germline V gene, CDR1 is MGHDK and CDR2 is SYGVNS. There are 14 residues in the CDR3. The CDR3 loop reads CASHPQGDSYGYTF. In nucleotides, the CDR3 is TGTGCCAGCCATCCCCAGGGGGACAGCTATGGCTACACCTTC.

This sequence joins TRBV14 and TRBJ2-1; TRBD2 aligns across 7 bases. CDR1 and CDR2 from the germline V gene are SGHDN and FVKESK. The CDR3 runs to 15 residues. V was clipped by 3 bases and J by 8 bases; unmatched bases: 10. CDR3 nucleotides: TGTGCCAGCAGCCACGCAGCGGGACGCACGGATGAGCAGTTCTTC. Translation gives CASSHAAGRTDEQFF.

The chain carries TRBV18 and TRBJ2-4; D possibly corresponds to TRBD2 (6 bases). The CDR3 consists of 16 residues. CDR1 KGHSH and CDR2 LQKENI come from the germline V gene. Trimming took 5 bases from V and 0 from J, leaving 14 bases between them. The CDR3 region is CASSAAGRLAKNIQYF. The CDR3 bases are TGTGCCAGCTCAGCGGCAGGGAGGCTAGCCAAAAACATTCAGTACTTC.

This clone was seen more than once but under ten times. The rearrangement joins TRBV4-2 to TRBJ2-4; weak D call: TRBD1 (6 bases). CDR3 length equals 17 residues. Trimming took 0 bases from V and 0 from J, leaving 12 bases between them. Germline lookup yields CDR1 LGHNA and CDR2 YNFKEQ. CDR3: CASSQEGQPLAKNIQYF. CDR3 bases: TGTGCCAGCAGCCAAGAAGGACAGCCTCTAGCCAAAAACATTCAGTACTTC.

This chain connects TRBV7-3 to TRBJ2-1, with D perhaps TRBD2 (5 bases). This CDR3 comprises 13 residues. CDR1 and CDR2 (germline): SGHTA, FQGTGA. V lost 1 base to trimming and J lost 9 bases, with 10 bases between them. The CDR3 coding sequence is TGTGCCAGCAGCTTAATAGAGGGTTTTGAGCAGTTCTTC. Translation gives CASSLIEGFEQFF.

The rearrangement joins TRBV28 to TRBJ1-3, with TRBD1 identical over 7 bases. The germline V gene encodes CDR1 MDHEN and CDR2 SYDVKM. The CDR3 extends over 15 amino acids. J lost 0 bases, V lost 2 bases, and 1 base had no gene match. In DNA form, the CDR3 reads TGTGCCAGCAGTTTAGGGGACAGCTCTGGAAACACCATATATTTT. Its protein product is CASSLGDSSGNTIYF.

This clone was observed a single time. This chain joins TRBV5-1 and TRBJ2-3; D perhaps matches TRBD2 (5 bases). V lost 0 bases and J lost 4, with 21 bases in between. This CDR3 has 18 amino acids. Germline assignment: CDR1 SGHRS and CDR2 YFSETQ. The DNA of the CDR3 is TGCGCCAGCAGCTTGGCCGAGGGCGGCGGTCTCCAGGCAGATACGCAGTATTTT. The encoded protein is CASSLAEGGGLQADTQYF.

The chain joins TRBV27 to TRBJ1-1, with D perhaps matching TRBD1 (6 bases). V lost 5 bases and J 5 bases, leaving 12 bases between the germline ends. The CDR3 has 13 amino acids. Looked up from germline, CDR1 is MNHEY and CDR2 is SMNVEV (reference sequence). Here the CDR3 DNA reads TGTGCCAGCAGTCCGGGAACAGGGACTGAAGCTTTCTTT. Encoded protein: CASSPGTGTEAFF.

This chain joins TRBV2 and TRBJ2-2, with unresolved D. The length of the CDR3 is 18 residues. Trimming took 7 bases from V and 3 from J, leaving 24 bases between them. Germline loops: CDR1 SNHLY, CDR2 FYNNEI. The CDR3, as DNA: TGTGCCAGCATTCCACCCGGAAGGCGGCCTAAGGACACCGGGGAGCTGTTTTTT. Translated: CASIPPGRRPKDTGELFF.

In its sample, this clone was seen once. V is TRBV5-1 and J is TRBJ2-3; tentative D call: TRBD2 (6 bases). CDR1 is SGHRS, CDR2 YFSETQ, per germline. There are 16 residues in the CDR3. V lost 5 bases and J 4 bases, leaving 20 bases between the germline ends. This chain's CDR3 is CASSYWGSGVADTQYF. The CDR3 nucleotides read TGCGCCAGCAGTTATTGGGGTTCGGGAGTGGCAGATACGCAGTATTTT.

This chain links TRBV6-5 with TRBJ1-1, with 7 bases matching TRBD1. Trimming cost V 7 bases and J 2 bases; bases outside gene matches: 7. The CDR3 loop spans 14 amino acids. Germline V gene sequence: CDR1 MNHEY, CDR2 SVGAGI. The CDR3 DNA follows: TGTGCCAGCAATTTTCAGGGGGTTAACACTGAAGCTTTCTTT. It codes for CASNFQGVNTEAFF.